This T cell receptor beta chain was retrieved from a study of graft-versus-host responses after intestinal transplantation. For the study at large: Uniformly, recipients were administered anti-thymocyte globulin induction with subsequent tacrolimus and steroids for about 3 years.

Trimming pared 0 bases from V and 4 bases from J, leaving 1 base between. CDR1 and CDR2 from the germline V gene are MNHEY and SMNVEV (reference sequence). This CDR3 region has 11 residues. Labeling with CFSE marked 200,000 or so responder cells, which were plated with 200,000 or so irradiated, violet-dye-labeled stimulator cells. Some clones are missing from TCRdb's copy, which holds only in-frame ones; the method was immunoSEQ multiplex PCR. The repertoire consists of approximately 10,000 clones, with 30% to 40% occurring once and the leading ten covering less than 6%. This clone was counted only a few times.

The sequenced sample was alloreactive CD4+ T cells from a mixed lymphocyte reaction culture, obtained before transplantation. Subset reported: CFSE-low proliferating T cells sorted from roughly 6-day pre-transplant mixed lymphocyte reaction (GvH or HvG direction). The chain joins TRBV27 to TRBJ2-7; D is unresolved. This clonotype was obtained from a human patient who was an organ donor for intestinal transplantation. Here the CDR3 DNA reads TGTGCCAGCAGTTTATCGTACGAGCAGTACTTC. It codes for CASSLSYEQYF.